This T cell receptor beta chain was identified during a study of CD8+CD57+ T cells in acquired aplastic anemia. At the level of the study: The sorted CD4+ and CD8+ cells yielded an average around 3.4 ug of DNA.

In germline, CDR1 is DFQATT, CDR2 SNEGSKA (reference sequence). CDR3 size: 16 residues. Losses at the gene ends were 0 bases for V and 3 bases for J; bases not matched to a gene: 8. For CDR3 and TCR beta VDJ profiling, genomic DNA was the template used. TCRdb reanalysed the reads using MiXCR and keeps one entry per CDR3 protein. The repertoire has 74,000 or so distinct CDR3 sequences, 54% of them found once; the top ten carry roughly 8.7%. The chain combines TRBV20-1 with TRBJ2-1, with TRBD1 matching 7 bases. Sequenced: sorted CD4+, CD8+, or CD8+CD57+ T cells (not recorded which) from PBMCs. This sequence originates from a human donor in good health, serving as a control. The CDR3 region is CSARDVTGHRYNEQFF. The CDR3 bases are TGCAGTGCTAGAGACGTGACAGGGCACCGCTACAATGAGCAGTTCTTC.